A selection of T cell receptor beta chains follows, all from one sample in a study of shared clonotypes between healthy human individuals. The data were produced by immunoSEQ multiplex PCR, yet TCRdb's version contains in-frame clones alone and is incomplete. The sample shows around 2.5 million clones, 93% of them seen only once. The sample comprised naive CD4+ T cells from PBMCs. All receptors come from a man aged 18 to 30 in good health. Some clones in this sample may be carry-over from other donors' samples. Both conserved end residues are part of each CDR3. A D gene is named only where the DNA matches it firmly. Rows give clone size only sometimes, using once, few, many, or a class for an expanded clone.

size	J	D	V	CDR3	DNA
once	TRBJ2-7	TRBD2	TRBV10-3	CAISDSGGTYEQYF	TGTGCCATCAGTGATAGCGGGGGTACCTACGAGCAGTACTTC
few	TRBJ1-4	-	TRBV25-1	CASSKSQGPNEKLFF	TGTGCCAGCAGTAAGAGTCAGGGTCCTAATGAAAAACTGTTTTTT
-	TRBJ2-7	TRBD2	TRBV5-4	CASSPAGGPTYEQYF	TGTGCCAGCAGTCCAGCGGGAGGCCCAACCTACGAGCAGTACTTC
-	TRBJ2-7	TRBD2	TRBV27	CASSLASGRLLAYEQYF	TGTGCCAGCAGTTTAGCTAGCGGGAGACTTTTAGCCTACGAGCAGTACTTC
-	TRBJ2-1	TRBD2	TRBV5-1	CASSLGGLVNEQFF	TGCGCCAGCAGCTTGGGGGGACTAGTAAATGAGCAGTTCTTC
-	TRBJ1-5	-	TRBV6-1	CASSEQGPQHF	TGTGCCAGCAGTGAACAAGGGCCCCAGCATTTT
-	TRBJ2-7	-	TRBV30	CAWSGGGRTYEQYF	TGTGCCTGGAGTGGTGGAGGCCGGACCTACGAGCAGTACTTC
-	TRBJ1-2	-	TRBV14	CASSPDRTYGYTF	TGTGCCAGCAGCCCCGACAGGACCTATGGCTACACCTTC
-	TRBJ2-1	-	TRBV5-4	CASSWGGVGEQFF	TGTGCCAGCAGCTGGGGTGGGGTGGGGGAGCAGTTCTTC
-	TRBJ2-7	-	TRBV5-5	CASSPRPDRSYEQYF	TGTGCCAGCAGCCCACGCCCCGACAGGTCCTACGAGCAGTACTTC
-	TRBJ2-5	TRBD2	TRBV11-3	CASSLGGTSGEETQYF	TGTGCCAGCAGCTTGGGTGGAACTAGCGGGGAAGAGACCCAGTACTTC
-	TRBJ2-3	TRBD1	TRBV9	CASSERQGGGTDTQYF	TGTGCCAGCAGCGAGAGACAGGGCGGAGGCACAGATACGCAGTATTTT
-	TRBJ1-4	-	TRBV16	CASSPQMPTNEKLFF	TGTGCCAGCAGCCCCCAGATGCCAACTAATGAAAAACTGTTTTTT
-	TRBJ1-1	-	TRBV5-5	CASSLDLANTEAFF	TGTGCCAGCAGCTTGGACTTGGCGAACACTGAAGCTTTCTTT
-	TRBJ2-2	-	TRBV30	CAWREGLPGELFF	TGTGCCTGGAGGGAGGGGCTACCCGGGGAGCTGTTTTTT
-	TRBJ2-6	-	TRBV5-4	CASSLAGDYSGANVLTF	TGTGCCAGCAGCTTGGCAGGGGACTACTCTGGGGCCAACGTCCTGACTTTC
-	TRBJ2-1	-	TRBV28	CASSLQGPQFF	TGTGCCAGCAGTTTACAGGGTCCCCAGTTCTTC
-	TRBJ1-3	-	TRBV29-1	CSATFGGMGNTIYF	TGCAGCGCCACTTTCGGGGGGATGGGAAACACCATATATTTT
-	TRBJ2-7	TRBD1	TRBV10-3	CAIRGRDREYEQYF	TGTGCCATCAGAGGCCGGGACAGGGAATACGAGCAGTACTTC
few	TRBJ1-1	-	TRBV25-1	CASSDPSLSNTEAFF	TGTGCCAGCAGTGATCCATCCCTTAGTAACACTGAAGCTTTCTTT
-	TRBJ2-5	-	TRBV5-4	CASSFPSSQETQYF	TGTGCCAGCAGCTTCCCGAGCAGCCAAGAGACCCAGTACTTC
-	TRBJ1-1	-	TRBV15	CATSRDGRQNTEAFF	TGTGCCACCAGCAGAGATGGCAGACAGAACACTGAAGCTTTCTTT
-	TRBJ2-7	-	TRBV7-9	CASSSHGVRDEQYF	TGTGCCAGCAGCTCCCACGGGGTTCGGGACGAGCAGTACTTC
-	TRBJ2-1	-	TRBV5-4	CASSLPTGVNNEQFF	TGTGCCAGCAGCTTGCCAACGGGAGTGAACAATGAGCAGTTCTTC
-	TRBJ2-7	TRBD2	TRBV6-9	CASSATSGYPYEQYF	TGTGCCAGCAGTGCGACTAGCGGGTATCCCTACGAGCAGTACTTC
once	TRBJ2-1	TRBD2	TRBV7-9	CASSPLQAGGPGNEQFF	TGTGCCAGCAGCCCTCTCCAAGCGGGAGGGCCTGGCAATGAGCAGTTCTTC
-	TRBJ1-2	-	TRBV28	CASSSVAIGGGYTF	TGTGCCAGCAGTTCAGTAGCTATCGGGGGGGGCTACACCTTC
-	TRBJ2-3	-	TRBV5-1	CASSPLVEDTQYF	TGCGCCAGCAGCCCCTTGGTGGAGGATACGCAGTATTTT
-	TRBJ2-7	-	TRBV2	CASSVGGGEQYF	TGTGCCAGCAGTGTGGGGGGCGGCGAGCAGTACTTC
-	TRBJ1-5	-	TRBV18	CASSPPSGRDQPQHF	TGTGCCAGCTCACCACCGTCAGGCCGGGATCAGCCCCAGCATTTT
-	TRBJ2-7	-	TRBV5-4	CASSFAGGTTSYEQYF	TGTGCCAGCAGCTTTGCAGGGGGGACTACTTCCTACGAGCAGTACTTC
-	TRBJ2-3	-	TRBV6-4	CASSQGGTDTQYF	TGTGCCAGCAGCCAGGGCGGCACAGATACGCAGTATTTT
-	TRBJ1-4	TRBD1	TRBV5-6	CASSLASGTGYEKLFF	TGTGCCAGCAGCTTGGCCTCCGGGACAGGCTATGAAAAACTGTTTTTT
-	TRBJ2-1	TRBD2	TRBV11-2	CASSERLADSYNEQFF	TGTGCCAGCAGCGAGAGACTAGCGGACTCCTACAATGAGCAGTTCTTC
-	TRBJ2-4	TRBD1	TRBV11-2	CASSPLGQGKNIQYF	TGTGCCAGCAGCCCTCTAGGACAGGGTAAAAACATTCAGTACTTC